These 18 T cell receptor beta chains originate from one sample sequenced in a study of T cell responses to AZD1222 COVID-19 vaccine. Sequencing used immunoSEQ multiplex PCR; TCRdb keeps in-frame clones, though not all of them. Altogether around 89,000 clones are present, about nine tenths being singletons, with the ten largest covering roughly 10%. The source was peripheral blood, collected on day 0 of AZD1222 vaccination. The receptors shown here come from an adult in good health.

The chain uses TRBV28 and TRBJ1-2; 9 bases line up with TRBD1. Germline values: CDR1 MDHEN, CDR2 SYDVKM. This CDR3 has 15 residues. J was trimmed by 2 bases and V by 4 bases; bases with no gene match: 5. CDR3: CASSSQGAENYGYTF. CDR3 nucleotide sequence: TGTGCCAGCAGTTCACAGGGGGCGGAAAACTATGGCTACACCTTC.

For this clone: Its ends do not fully match the called genes, so a read error is possible. The chain uses TRBV7-7 and TRBJ1-4; 8 nucleotides match TRBD1. Germline CDR1 SSHAT, CDR2 FNYEAQ (reference sequence). The length of the CDR3 is 15 residues. CDR3 DNA: TGTGCTAGCAGCTCTTCGACAGGGGTCGGTGAAAAACTGTTTTTT. It is translated as CASSSSTGVGEKLFF.

V is TRBV2 and J is TRBJ1-3, with D hard to call. The germline gives CDR1 SNHLY, CDR2 FYNNEI. V lost 5 bases, J lost 0 bases, and 8 bases lay in between. CDR3 length equals 14 residues. The CDR3 loop is CASSRTFSGNTIYF. For the CDR3, the DNA is TGTGCCAGCAGTAGGACTTTCTCTGGAAACACCATATATTTT.

The chain carries TRBV18 and TRBJ1-2; TRBD1 matches at 7 bases. The ends lost 5 bases at V and 0 bases at J; junction bases unmatched: 9. This CDR3 is built from 16 residues. The germline CDR1 and CDR2 sequences are KGHSH and LQKENI. CDR3 sequence (DNA): TGTGCCAGCTCAAAAATACCGGGACAGTCTAACTATGGCTACACCTTC. It yields the protein CASSKIPGQSNYGYTF.

The chain carries TRBV6-4 and TRBJ2-1; 9 nucleotides match TRBD2. The V gene end was trimmed by 2 bases and the J gene end by 2 bases; junction bases not matched to a gene: 4. There are 16 residues in the CDR3. Germline values: CDR1 MRHNA, CDR2 SNTAGT. CDR3 nucleotides: TGTGCCAGCAGTGACCTAGCGGGAAGGCCCTACAATGAGCAGTTCTTC. Its translation: CASSDLAGRPYNEQFF.

A single count supports this clone. CDR3 DNA: TGTGCCAGTAGTCAACGACTAGCGGGGGGAAGGGGTTATACGCAGTATTTT. It is translated as CASSQRLAGGRGYTQYF. The rearrangement joins TRBV19 to TRBJ2-3, with TRBD2 matching 13 bases. This CDR3 contains 17 residues. CDR1 is LNHDA, CDR2 SQIVND, per germline (reference sequence). J was trimmed by 7 bases and V by 5 bases; bases with no gene match: 12.

The chain carries TRBV12-3 or TRBV12-4 and TRBJ1-5, with 7 bases fitting TRBD1. V dropped 6 bases and J dropped 7; count of bases not matched to a gene: 6. The CDR3 length is 13 residues. The CDR3 loop is CASRTDRAQPQHF. The CDR3 bases are TGTGCCAGCAGGACAGACAGGGCCCAGCCCCAGCATTTT.

This clone was counted only a few times. The chain uses TRBV5-5 and TRBJ1-4; D is possibly TRBD1 (5 bases). Germline V CDR1 and CDR2: SGHKS, YYEKEE (reference sequence). Trimming removed 0 bases at V and 2 bases at J, with 11 bases between. The CDR3 totals 16 residues. CDR3 DNA: TGTGCCAGCAGCTTGGCCTCGGGGGTTACTAATGAAAAACTGTTTTTT. Translation gives CASSLASGVTNEKLFF. The variable domain in full, with the rest retrieved from reference TRBV5-5 and TRBJ1-4, is DAGVTQSPTHLIKTRGQQVTLRCSPISGHKSVSWYQQVLGQGPQFIFQYYEKEERGRGNFPDRFSARQFPNYSSELNVNALLLGDSALYLCASSLASGVTNEKLFFGSGTQLSVL.

The V call is TRBV11-3, the J call TRBJ2-3; possibly TRBD2 for D (6 bases). Germline V CDR1 and CDR2: SGHNT, YENEEA. V shed 5 bases and J shed 2 bases, with 14 bases lying between them. CDR3 length equals 15 residues. CDR3: CASSVTGTDTDTQYF. The CDR3 coding sequence is TGTGCCAGCAGCGTAACCGGGACTGACACAGATACGCAGTATTTT.

The chain combines TRBV6-6 with TRBJ1-5; 10 nucleotides agree with TRBD1. This CDR3 contains 15 residues. V lost 8 bases to trimming and J lost 2 bases; unmatched junction nucleotides: 6. The germline V gene encodes CDR1 MNHNY and CDR2 SVGAGI (reference sequence). The CDR3 DNA sequence: TGTGCCAGCGAGACAGGGGGCGGTCGCAATCAGCCCCAGCATTTT. It encodes CASETGGGRNQPQHF.

V usage is TRBV4-2 and J usage is TRBJ1-4; D may be TRBD1 (5 bases). CDR1 and CDR2 (germline): LGHNA, YNFKEQ. This CDR3 region has 12 residues. V was cut by 10 bases and J by 8 bases, with 14 bases left in between. The CDR3 region has the DNA TGTGCCACCCGGGGGGACGGGGAAAAACTGTTTTTT. It specifies CATRGDGEKLFF.

The V call is TRBV5-1, the J call TRBJ1-1; D gene uncertain. CDR1 is SGHRS and CDR2 is YFSETQ in the germline V gene. Trimming cost V 4 bases and J 1 base, with 14 bases left between them. The length of the CDR3 is 15 residues. The CDR3 is CASSPLDRENTEAFF. As DNA, the CDR3 is TGCGCCAGCAGCCCGTTGGACCGGGAGAACACTGAAGCTTTCTTT.

The chain combines TRBV30 with TRBJ1-1; D is unresolved. The CDR3 runs 12 residues. Germline V gene data show CDR1 as GTSNPN and CDR2 as SVGIG (reference sequence). V lost 1 base and J lost 5, with 8 bases in between. CDR3 bases: TGTGCCTGGAGTGGTCTTAGGACTGAAGCTTTCTTT. The encoded protein is CAWSGLRTEAFF.

The chain combines TRBV5-4 with TRBJ2-7, with no clear D. Trimming took 5 bases from V and 4 from J, leaving 16 bases between them. CDR1 SGHNT and CDR2 YYREEE come from the germline V gene (reference sequence). The CDR3 contains 14 residues. The CDR3 DNA sequence: TGTGCCAGCAGGCTTAGTCCTAACAAGTACGAGCAGTACTTC. Protein product: CASRLSPNKYEQYF.

This clone was seen just once. The conserved phenylalanine or tryptophan is not found at the CDR3 terminus, so this likely reflects a read error. It is unclear where the CDR3 begins or ends on the DNA, so no DNA is shown, and the CDR3 is as TCRdb lists it. The V call is TRBV28, the J call TRBJ2-7; the DNA was not used to check the table's D call, TRBD2. The germline gives CDR1 MDHEN, CDR2 SYDVKM. With termini counted, the CDR3 has 15 amino acids. Here the CDR3 reads CASSLYRDFMYQSAL.

This chain links TRBV11-3 with TRBJ2-5; the D is unclear. Between the trimmed V and J ends, which lost 0 bases and 6 bases, there was a span of 23 bases. The CDR3 consists of 18 residues. The germline CDR1 and CDR2 sequences are SGHNT and YENEEA. In nucleotides, the CDR3 is TGTGCCAGCAGCTTAGATTCCATGTGGCTGAGTGTTTCCAAGACCCAGTACTTC. Its protein is CASSLDSMWLSVSKTQYF. The full variable domain, its missing parts supplied by reference TRBV11-3 and TRBJ2-5, is EAGVVQSPRYKIIEKKQPVAFWCNPISGHNTLYWYLQNLGQGPELLIRYENEEAVDDSQLPKDRFSAERLKGVDSTLKIQPAELGDSAVYLCASSLDSMWLSVSKTQYFGPGTRLLVL.

The J gene is TRBJ1-1, the V gene TRBV21-1. TRBV21-1 corresponds to a pseudogene. CDR3 length: 14 amino acids. CDR3 in DNA: TGTGCCAGCAGGGATATACCCCAGAACACTGAAGCTTTCTTT. It yields the protein CASRDIPQNTEAFF.

This chain connects TRBV7-2 to TRBJ1-4; perhaps TRBD1 as D (6 bases). This CDR3 is 16 amino acids long. The V and J ends lost 1 base and 8 bases respectively, with 17 bases between them. Germline loops: CDR1 SGHTA, CDR2 FQGNSA. CDR3 DNA sequence: TGTGCCAGCAGCTTAGTGGGGGGGGCCAACAAAGAAAAACTGTTTTTT. Protein product: CASSLVGGANKEKLFF.